Listed below are T cell receptor beta chains from one sample, sequenced in a study of blood T cells in healthy people across ages. MiXCR, run by TCRdb on the 5' RACE reads, gives a single entry per CDR3 protein. Of about 1.8 million distinct CDR3 sequences listed, around 50% are singletons. The sample taken for sequencing was blood. These receptors came from a woman aged 35 to 49 in good health. Each CDR3 is given with its conserved first and last residue. D genes are given only for firm matches. The size entry is marked missing in some rows and otherwise reads once, few, many or a size class.

V	D	J	size	DNA	CDR3
TRBV14	NA	TRBJ1-2	NA	TGTGCCAGCAGCCAAGCGTGCAGGGTTTGTGGCTACACCTTC	CASSQACRVCGYTF
TRBV6-5	NA	TRBJ2-5	NA	TGTGCCAGCAGTTACTCGGGCGCTAGCGCCGAGACCCAGTACTTC	CASSYSGASAETQYF
TRBV20-1	NA	TRBJ1-1	NA	TGCAGTGCTATCCCCTGGGTCTCTGAAGCTTTCTTT	CSAIPWVSEAFF
TRBV5-1	NA	TRBJ2-1	NA	TGCGCCAGCAGCTTGGACACAATCATCTACAATGAGCAGTTCTTC	CASSLDTIIYNEQFF
TRBV4-3	NA	TRBJ1-4	NA	TGCGCCAGCAGCCAAGGAGAGCCCCTAGGGGAAAAACTGTTTTTT	CASSQGEPLGEKLFF
TRBV6-2/TRBV6-3	NA	TRBJ2-3	NA	TGTGCCAGCAGTTACTCGAGTTCGGGCCTTAGCACAGATACGCAGTATTTT	CASSYSSSGLSTDTQYF
TRBV12-3/TRBV12-4	TRBD1	TRBJ2-7	NA	TGTGCCAGCAGTTTCTCTCAGGGGGCCGGCGAGCAGTACTTC	CASSFSQGAGEQYF
TRBV4-3	NA	TRBJ2-5	few	TGCGCCAGCAGCCAAGAAAGGTCAGCCCAAGAGACCCAGTACTTC	CASSQERSAQETQYF
TRBV7-6	NA	TRBJ2-5	NA	TGTGCCAGCAGCTTAGCCTTATCGCGGGGGCCCTTCCAAGAGACCCAGTACTTC	CASSLALSRGPFQETQYF
TRBV20-1	NA	TRBJ2-6	NA	TGCAGTGCTAGTGGGAACTCTGGGGCCAACGTCCTGACTTTC	CSASGNSGANVLTF
TRBV6-2/TRBV6-3	TRBD1	TRBJ2-5	NA	TGTGCCAGCAGTTACTCGACGGGACAGATCCAAGAGACCCAGTACTTC	CASSYSTGQIQETQYF
TRBV6-5	NA	TRBJ2-3	NA	TGTGCCAGCAGTTCCGGACTGGTTTTAGATACGCAGTATTTT	CASSSGLVLDTQYF
TRBV7-2	NA	TRBJ1-6	few	TGTGCCAGCAGCTTAGCGAAGGGGCCATATAATTCACCCCTCCACTTT	CASSLAKGPYNSPLHF
TRBV12-3/TRBV12-4	NA	TRBJ1-2	NA	TGTGCCAGCAGCCGGGACCCTTTCGGGGACTATGGCTACACCTTC	CASSRDPFGDYGYTF
TRBV6-2/TRBV6-3	TRBD2	TRBJ2-1	NA	TGTGCCAGCAGGGGCGGGACTAGCGGGAGCTCCTACAATGAGCAGTTCTTC	CASRGGTSGSSYNEQFF
TRBV9	TRBD1	TRBJ2-3	NA	TGTGCCAGCAGCGTACAGGGGGTGAGCACAGATACGCAGTATTTT	CASSVQGVSTDTQYF
TRBV2	NA	TRBJ2-5	NA	TGTGCCAGCAGAGGGACGGTGACCCAGTACTTC	CASRGTVTQYF
TRBV4-2	TRBD1	TRBJ2-7	few	TGTGCCAGCAGCCAGTTTTTGACAGGGGAAGCCTACGAGCAGTACTTC	CASSQFLTGEAYEQYF
TRBV9	NA	TRBJ2-5	NA	TGTGCCAGCAGCGTTCGAGGTTTCCTTTACAATGAGCAGTACTTC	CASSVRGFLYNEQYF
TRBV20-1	TRBD2	TRBJ2-5	few	TGCAGTGCCCCACTAGCGGGGGGTATCCAAGGGACCCAGTACTTC	CSAPLAGGIQGTQYF
TRBV5-1	TRBD1	TRBJ2-7	NA	TGCGCCAGCAGCACGATCCGGGACAGGGGGCTCCACGAGCAGTACTTC	CASSTIRDRGLHEQYF
TRBV5-1	TRBD1	TRBJ2-2	NA	TGCGCCAGCAGCTTATACCCGACAGGGGCTTCTAACACCGGGGAGCTGTTTTTT	CASSLYPTGASNTGELFF
TRBV5-6	NA	TRBJ2-1	NA	TGTGCCAGCAGCCCCAACTTCCCCACAGGGTATTACGAGCAGTTCTTC	CASSPNFPTGYYEQFF
TRBV10-3	NA	TRBJ2-1	few	TGTGCCATCAGTGGGGGGGGGGACAGGAGCTCCTACAATGAGCAGTTCTTC	CAISGGGDRSSYNEQFF
TRBV7-2	TRBD1	TRBJ2-5	few	TGTGCCAGCAGCTCAAGGCCGCCCGGACAGGGAAGACAAGAGACCCAGTACTTC	CASSSRPPGQGRQETQYF
TRBV6-2/TRBV6-3	NA	TRBJ2-4	NA	TGTGCCAGCAGTTACCGATCCCCAGAGGCCAAAAACATTCAGTACTTC	CASSYRSPEAKNIQYF
TRBV20-1	NA	TRBJ1-4	once	TGCAGTGCTAGCGGGGGATTGGAGAAACTGTTTTTT	CSASGGLEKLFF
TRBV7-2	TRBD2	TRBJ2-3	once	TGTGCCAGCAGCCCAGGGGGGACTAGCGGGGGGACGACAGATACGCAGTATTTT	CASSPGGTSGGTTDTQYF
TRBV25-1	TRBD1	TRBJ2-1	NA	TGTGCCAGCAGTGCGTCAGTACCAGGGGGCGGCTACAATGAGCAGTTCTTC	CASSASVPGGGYNEQFF
TRBV28	TRBD1	TRBJ1-1	NA	TGTGCCAGCGTTGGGACAGGGGGTGGAGCTTTCTTT	CASVGTGGGAFF
TRBV9	NA	TRBJ1-2	NA	TGTGCCGGCAGCGTAGAGGCCTCGTTGGATGGCTACACCTTC	CAGSVEASLDGYTF
TRBV10-3	NA	TRBJ1-5	NA	TGTGCCATCAGACAGGGATCAGCCCAGCATTTT	CAIRQGSAQHF
TRBV16	NA	TRBJ2-7	few	TGTGCCAGCAGCCAATACACCTACGAGCAGTACTTC	CASSQYTYEQYF
TRBV9	NA	TRBJ1-6	NA	TGTGCCAGCAGCGTAGAAGGTACAAGCTCCTATAATTCACCCCTCCACTTT	CASSVEGTSSYNSPLHF
TRBV20-1	NA	TRBJ2-6	NA	TGCAGTGCTGTCGTCTCTGGGGCCAACGTCCTGATTTTC	CSAVVSGANVLIF
TRBV20-1	TRBD1	TRBJ1-6	NA	TGCAGTGCTAGAGTCGGAACCGGGACAGGGGGGCCGCCCCTCCACTTT	CSARVGTGTGGPPLHF
TRBV19	TRBD1	TRBJ1-5	NA	TGTGCCAGTAGAGAGGACAGGGTAAGCCAGCCCCAGCATTTT	CASREDRVSQPQHF
TRBV5-1	TRBD2	TRBJ2-7	NA	TGCGCCAGCAGCTTGGATAGACTAGCGGGATTCTACGAGCAGTACTTC	CASSLDRLAGFYEQYF
TRBV6-5	NA	TRBJ1-4	NA	TGTGCCAGCAGCTTTGACACCAGAGGTGAAAAACTGTTTTTT	CASSFDTRGEKLFF
TRBV5-1	NA	TRBJ2-7	NA	TGCGCCAGCAGCTTGGCCCCGGCCAACAATGAGCAGTACTTC	CASSLAPANNEQYF
TRBV28	TRBD1	TRBJ2-5	NA	TGTGCCAGCAGTTTATCTGGGACAGGGCTTGAAGAGACCCAGTACTTC	CASSLSGTGLEETQYF
TRBV20-1	NA	TRBJ2-1	NA	TGCAGTGCTAGAGATTCGACTAGCAATGAGCAGTTCTTC	CSARDSTSNEQFF
TRBV5-1	NA	TRBJ2-1	few	TGCGCCAGCAGCCGGGACGGGATATACAATGAGCAGTTCTTC	CASSRDGIYNEQFF
TRBV27	NA	TRBJ2-5	NA	TGTGCCAGCAGTTTATCGATGGCCGAGACCCAGTACTTC	CASSLSMAETQYF
TRBV5-1	TRBD2	TRBJ2-3	NA	TGCGCCAGCAGCCTCGAGACTAGCGGGGCCCTCGGCACAGATACGCAGTATTTT	CASSLETSGALGTDTQYF